This T cell receptor beta chain was profiled in a study of OX40 agonist ivuxolimab in advanced cancers. Some background on the complete study: Ivuxolimab, which targeted the costimulatory receptor OX40 (CD134), was an agonistic, fully human IgG2 monoclonal antibody. Intravenous ivuxolimab was administered to patients every 2 weeks at six dose levels: 0.01, 0.1, 0.3, 1.5, 3 and 10 mg/kg. Of the roughly 52 patients in dose escalation, some 19 had hepatocellular carcinoma, approximately 15 had melanoma, 9 had renal cell carcinoma and 9 had head and neck cancer. In the dose-escalation cohort, roughly 80% of patients were male, and the mean age was roughly 60 years, with a range of roughly 20 to 79. Patients were allowed to have had prior anti-PD-1, anti-PD-L1 or anti-CTLA-4 therapy, and approximately 43% of the dose-escalation patients had previously received checkpoint inhibitors. Partial responses were achieved by three dose-escalation patients, of whom one had hepatocellular carcinoma and two had cutaneous melanoma. Peripheral TCRbeta sequencing aimed to test whether ivuxolimab altered TCR sequence diversity and caused clonal T-cell expansion. The paper covers the monotherapy dose-escalation part of the phase I ivuxolimab trial, which included N = 52 patients. Points the paper makes about the study in general: After ivuxolimab, CD8+ T cells had more expanded clones than CD4+ T cells on average. At doses from 0.1 to 3.0 mg/kg, clonal expansion was seen in both CD4+ and CD8+ blood T cells between baseline and week 6. In the 0.1-3.0 mg/kg groups, partial responders had among the lowest normalized peripheral clonal expansion, particularly in CD8+ T cells. Antigen specificity was not determined for the clonally expanded peripheral T cells. Low levels of normalized T-cell clonal expansion were also seen in some patients who did not respond.

The CDR3, cysteine through phenylalanine, is 14 amino acids long. The sequence is cut down to CDR3 DNA, 42 bases in frame from base 1. The germline V gene yields SGHRS for CDR1 and YFSETQ for CDR2. The junction shows trimming of 2 bases on V and 4 bases on J, and the gene matches do not reach 5 bases of it. To sequence the TCRbeta CDR3 region, genomic DNA was isolated from the sorted cells. TCRbeta CDR3 regions were sequenced using the immunoSEQ Assay. The table was pulled from immuneACCESS by TCRdb, which kept in-frame rearrangements only. Such tables lose some clones; where checked, under half of the loss comes from unresolved V genes, and the rest has no known cause. Present in this sample are 55,000 to 90,000 clones, around four fifths of which were seen just once. Of the sample, about 0.42% falls within the top ten clones. Patients with autoimmune disease history or receiving systemic immunosuppression were excluded from the trial. Peripheral blood for TCR sequencing was drawn from every dose cohort at baseline, at cycle 4 day 1 and at cycle 7 day 1. The samples were drawn from a first-in-human, open-label, multicenter phase I dose-escalation trial of ivuxolimab. The trial enrolled adults with locally advanced or metastatic head and neck squamous cell, hepatocellular, melanoma or renal cell carcinoma. Before TCR sequencing, CD4+ T cells and CD8+ T cells from peripheral blood were sorted into separate populations.

This clone has a single count. The target of this receptor is not known. The input lacks base qualities; no much larger clone sits a single base away. This clonotype was obtained from an adult with an advanced solid tumor such as melanoma, head and neck, liver or kidney cancer. The chain is assembled from TRBV5-1 and TRBJ1-2, and 7 junctional nucleotides match TRBD1. The material sequenced was CD4+ or CD8+ T cells sorted from blood, taken in a trial of the OX40 agonist ivuxolimab. The sequenced DNA is TGCGCCAGCAGCTTCGGAGGGGACAGCTATGGCTACACCTTC. Its translation is CASSFGGDSYGYTF.